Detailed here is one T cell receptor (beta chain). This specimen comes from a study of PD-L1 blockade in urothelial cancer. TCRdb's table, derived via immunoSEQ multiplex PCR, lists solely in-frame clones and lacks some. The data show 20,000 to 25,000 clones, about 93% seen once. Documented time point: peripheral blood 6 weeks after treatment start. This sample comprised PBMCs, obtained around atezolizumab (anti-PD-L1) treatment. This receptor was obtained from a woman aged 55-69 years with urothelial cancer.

The CDR3 DNA is TGTGCCACCAGCAGAGATCCAGCTAGAGCCCTCCACTTT. Translated: CATSRDPARALHF. J is TRBJ1-6 and V is TRBV15, with no clear D. Trimming left V 0 bases short and J 14 bases short, with 11 bases between. The CDR3 spans 13 residues. From germline, CDR1 is LNHNV and CDR2 YYDKDF (reference sequence). Supplemented by reference TRBV15 and TRBJ1-6, the full variable domain reads DAMVIQNPRYQVTQFGKPVTLSCSQTLNHNVMYWYQQKSSQAPKLLFHYYDKDFNNEADTPDNFQSRRPNTSFCFLDIRSPGLGDTAMYLCATSRDPARALHFGNGTRLTVT.